This T cell receptor beta chain originates from a study of graft-versus-host responses after intestinal transplantation. For the study at large: Once they had received anti-thymocyte globulin induction, all recipients took tacrolimus and steroids for three to four years.

For this clone: Its specificity is unknown.

CDR1 and CDR2 (germline): MRHNA, SNTAGT. Trimming at V came to 4 bases and at J to 4 bases, leaving 0 bases not matched to a gene. This CDR3 has 13 amino acids. General study points: Subjects displaying graft-donor T cell macrochimerism possessed elevated graft-versus-host to host-versus-graft clonal ratios inside allografts. Early post-transplant HvG declines were associated with peak circulating GvH clone levels. Investigators detected GvH clones in recipient marrow, with some emerging earlier in ileum or blood.

Sequenced by immunoSEQ multiplex PCR; TCRdb stores in-frame clones only, minus some. The data hold approximately 100,000 clones, with more than 85% observed a single time. The material was unstimulated CD4+ T cells sorted from spleen or lymph node cells, obtained before intestinal transplant. This rearrangement joins TRBV6-4 to TRBJ2-2; 7 bases fit TRBD2. This clonotype originated in a human donor who received an intestinal transplant. CDR3 residues: CASSGTSTGELFF. The CDR3 coding sequence is TGTGCCAGCAGTGGGACTAGCACCGGGGAGCTGTTTTTT.